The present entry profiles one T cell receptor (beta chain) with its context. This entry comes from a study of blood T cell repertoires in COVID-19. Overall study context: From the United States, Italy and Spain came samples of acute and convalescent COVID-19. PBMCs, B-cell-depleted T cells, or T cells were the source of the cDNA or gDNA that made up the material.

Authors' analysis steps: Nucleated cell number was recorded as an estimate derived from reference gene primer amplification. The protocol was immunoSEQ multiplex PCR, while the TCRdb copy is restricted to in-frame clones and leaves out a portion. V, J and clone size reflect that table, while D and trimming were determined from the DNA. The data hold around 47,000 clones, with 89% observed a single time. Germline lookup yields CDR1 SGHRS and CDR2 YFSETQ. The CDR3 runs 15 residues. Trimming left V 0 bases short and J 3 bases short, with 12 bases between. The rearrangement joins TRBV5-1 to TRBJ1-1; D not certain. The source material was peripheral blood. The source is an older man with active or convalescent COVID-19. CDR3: CASSLDQTPYTEAFF. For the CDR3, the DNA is TGCGCCAGCAGCTTGGACCAGACACCCTACACTGAAGCTTTCTTT.